The 10 T cell receptor beta chains reported below all come from one sample, sequenced in a study of monozygotic twins with inflammatory bowel disease. From the 5' RACE reads, TCRdb lists one entry per CDR3 protein and no DNA. This sample's table reports fewer than 350,000 distinct CDR3 sequences. Sequencing was carried out using blood. The origin of the receptors is a human donor with ulcerative colitis or Crohn's disease, or a healthy co-twin of an affected twin (not recorded which).

The chain combines TRBV20-1 with TRBJ2-7; the D call of TRBD1 rests on TCRdb alone, since no DNA is present to check it. CDR1 DFQATT and CDR2 SNEGSKA come from the germline V gene (reference sequence). There are 15 residues in the CDR3. The CDR3 loop reads CSAERGRDVSYEQYF.

V usage is TRBV12-3 or TRBV12-4 and J usage is TRBJ2-4; TCRdb picks TRBD2, but there is no DNA to check that call. This CDR3 is built from 14 residues. This chain's CDR3 is CASSYTGTRHIQYF.

This clonotype is labeled medium-sized based on frequency. J is TRBJ2-7 and V is TRBV6-2 or TRBV6-3; TCRdb calls TRBD1, which cannot be checked without DNA. The CDR3 extends over 13 amino acids. Germline CDR1 and CDR2: MNHEY and SVGEGT. This CDR3 is CASSPDSIYEQYF.

The rearrangement uses TRBV28 and TRBJ2-1; the D call of TRBD2 rests on TCRdb alone, since no DNA is present to check it. The CDR3 has 14 residues. CDR1 is MDHEN and CDR2 is SYDVKM in the germline V gene. Here the CDR3 reads CASRDLAGADEQFF.

The chain links TRBV7-9 to TRBJ2-7; the TCRdb D gene call, TRBD2, has no DNA to confirm it. The CDR3 totals 15 residues. Germline CDR1 and CDR2: SEHNR and FQNEAQ (reference sequence). CDR3: CASSLVSGSSGEQYF.

This chain links TRBV15 with TRBJ2-1; TCRdb's D gene call, TRBD2, goes unchecked for lack of DNA. This CDR3 region has 19 residues. Germline-derived CDR1 and CDR2 are LNHNV and YYDKDF (reference sequence). This CDR3 reads CATSRDIVSASGKGNEQFF.

This chain's CDR3 is CASSFAGPRASGRSPDTQYF. The genes are TRBV5-1 and TRBJ2-3; TCRdb gives TRBD2 as the D gene, but with no DNA this cannot be confirmed. Germline CDR1 reads SGHRS; CDR2 reads YFSETQ. This CDR3 has 20 residues.

V and J are TRBV27 and TRBJ1-2; TCRdb selects TRBD1, and the lack of DNA leaves this call unchecked. CDR3 length: 13 residues. The germline V gene encodes CDR1 MNHEY and CDR2 SMNVEV (reference sequence). CDR3 amino acids: CASSSGTKRGYTF.

The chain employs TRBV28 and TRBJ1-2. Germline CDR1 reads MDHEN; CDR2 reads SYDVKM. The CDR3 loop spans 12 amino acids. This CDR3 reads CASSSKTRGYTF.

The chain joins TRBV3-1 to TRBJ2-2. This CDR3 region has 14 residues. CDR1 LGHDT and CDR2 YNNKEL come from the germline V gene (reference sequence). The CDR3 here is CASSQDYRAGELFF.